This T cell receptor (beta chain) was identified during a study of OX40 agonist ivuxolimab in advanced cancers. General study findings and limits: On average, a greater number of expanded clones characterised CD8+ T cells relative to CD4+.

Remarks on this clone: What it recognizes is unknown.

Some clones are missing from TCRdb's copy, which holds only in-frame ones; the method was immunoSEQ multiplex PCR. The sample shows around 20,000 clones, over 75% of them seen only once. The CDR3 contains 14 residues. Germline CDR1 and CDR2: SGHVS and FQNEAQ. The V end was cut by 5 bases, the J end by 4 bases, with 14 bases between. This TCR was recovered from an adult with an advanced solid tumor such as melanoma, head and neck, liver or kidney cancer. This specimen was CD4+ or CD8+ T cells sorted from blood, taken in a trial of the OX40 agonist ivuxolimab. V is TRBV7-8 and J is TRBJ1-2; the D is unclear. The CDR3 reads CASSQHGPFYGYTF. Written as DNA, the CDR3 is TGTGCCAGCAGCCAACACGGACCCTTCTATGGCTACACCTTC.